This entry features one T cell receptor beta chain sequence. Its antigen remains unidentified. Per-nucleotide qualities are absent, and no much larger clonotype sits a single base away. Participants in the prospective study were aged about 18 to 100 years, lived in 20 to 30 United States geographic areas, and enrolled through a virtual design. To assign participants to cohorts, the prospective study relied on clinical history that participants themselves reported in a screening survey and a study questionnaire. Each participant in the prospective study had whole blood, serum and a nasopharyngeal or oropharyngeal swab collected by mobile phlebotomists. Prospective study participants could optionally give additional blood draws and questionnaires over a roughly 2-month period. Before DNA extraction, blood samples from the prospective study were shipped at room temperature or frozen. The sample belongs to a study of blood T cell repertoires in COVID-19 (dated by TCRdb to the early 2020s). Broadly, across the study: The collaborator samples originated in the United States, Italy and Spain and spanned the acute and convalescent phases of COVID-19. The prospective study material was composed of cDNA or gDNA derived from T cells, B-cell-depleted T cells, or PBMCs. Deeply sampled blood TCRbeta repertoires from subjects exposed to, actively infected with, or recovered from COVID-19 were included in the dataset. A freely available public database, intended as a resource for researchers studying the immune response to SARS-CoV-2, is where the repertoires were released. The samples were drawn from two sources: the first 160 participants of the ongoing ImmuneRACE study, and 1,200 or so subjects contributed by 6 global collaborators. The sample metadata nearly always contained a de-identified subject ID, COVID-19 status, age in years and sex. HLA class I and class II types, where available, came from metadata supplied by the sample provider rather than from assay-based typing. What the study reported, not specific to this receptor: The quantity of clinical and demographic metadata differed by source and by participant and was supplied without curation.

The CDR3 contains 13 residues, cysteine and phenylalanine counted. CDR3 DNA is the only sequence kept; it has 39 bases, read in frame from the first base. Trimming takes 3 bases from V and 1 base from J, and the germline ends sit 6 bases apart. Per the germline V gene, SGHNT is the CDR1 and YENEEA is the CDR2. TCRbeta CDR3 regions were amplified from genomic DNA by means of the immunoSEQ Assay, a bias-controlled multiplex PCR. Per the authors' processing: Within the assay, amplification of reference gene primers was used to estimate how many nucleated cells each sample contained. To quantify the absolute abundance of each unique TCRbeta CDR3 rearrangement, sequence reads were collapsed and filtered. For each sample, productive Simpson clonality was calculated as the square root of Simpson's diversity index over productive rearrangements. TCRdb's version of the immuneACCESS table is confined to in-frame rearrangements and falls short of the full clone set. An unresolved V gene accounts for under half of the shortfall where checked; the remainder is of unknown origin. That table gives V, J and clone size, and the DNA gave D and trimming. The sample table records fewer than 300,000 clones; approximately 90% of these occur just once. The ten largest account for about 2.3% of the sample.

The rearrangement combines TRBV11-3 with TRBJ2-5, with no confident D gene call. This TCR was recovered from a woman aged 40 to 50 with acute COVID-19. The sequencing input was PBMCs or T cells enriched from blood (not recorded which). The nucleotides read TGTGCCAGCAGCTTGGGCATCCAAGAGACCCAGTACTTC. It codes for CASSLGIQETQYF.